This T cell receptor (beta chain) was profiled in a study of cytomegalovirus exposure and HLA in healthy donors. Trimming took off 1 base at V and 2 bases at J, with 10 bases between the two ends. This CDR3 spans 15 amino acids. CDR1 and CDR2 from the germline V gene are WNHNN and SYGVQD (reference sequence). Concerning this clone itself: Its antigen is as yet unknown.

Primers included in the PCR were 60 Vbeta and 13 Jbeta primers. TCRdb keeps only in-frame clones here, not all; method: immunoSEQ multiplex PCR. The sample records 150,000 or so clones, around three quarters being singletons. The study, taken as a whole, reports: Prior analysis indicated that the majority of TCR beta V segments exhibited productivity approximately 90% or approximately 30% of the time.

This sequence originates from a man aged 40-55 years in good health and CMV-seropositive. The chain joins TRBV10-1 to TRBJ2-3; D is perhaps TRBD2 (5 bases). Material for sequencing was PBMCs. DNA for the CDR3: TGCGCCAGCAGTGAGTTGGGGAGCAACACAGATACGCAGTATTTT. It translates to CASSELGSNTDTQYF.